This T cell receptor beta chain was identified during a study of blood T cell repertoires in COVID-19. V was shortened by 1 base and J by 4 bases, with 12 bases between the two germline ends. There are 14 residues in the CDR3. Germline lookup yields CDR1 SQVTM and CDR2 ANQGSEA. The method was immunoSEQ multiplex PCR; TCRdb's version includes in-frame clones alone and lacks a portion of them. The table lists about 250,000 clones, around 86% of them singletons. Specimen: peripheral blood. This sequence originates from a middle-aged woman who had recovered from COVID-19. This chain joins TRBV29-1 and TRBJ2-3; D not certain. The CDR3 loop reads CSVEGLLKPDTQYF. CDR3 in DNA: TGCAGCGTTGAAGGACTTCTTAAACCAGATACGCAGTATTTT.